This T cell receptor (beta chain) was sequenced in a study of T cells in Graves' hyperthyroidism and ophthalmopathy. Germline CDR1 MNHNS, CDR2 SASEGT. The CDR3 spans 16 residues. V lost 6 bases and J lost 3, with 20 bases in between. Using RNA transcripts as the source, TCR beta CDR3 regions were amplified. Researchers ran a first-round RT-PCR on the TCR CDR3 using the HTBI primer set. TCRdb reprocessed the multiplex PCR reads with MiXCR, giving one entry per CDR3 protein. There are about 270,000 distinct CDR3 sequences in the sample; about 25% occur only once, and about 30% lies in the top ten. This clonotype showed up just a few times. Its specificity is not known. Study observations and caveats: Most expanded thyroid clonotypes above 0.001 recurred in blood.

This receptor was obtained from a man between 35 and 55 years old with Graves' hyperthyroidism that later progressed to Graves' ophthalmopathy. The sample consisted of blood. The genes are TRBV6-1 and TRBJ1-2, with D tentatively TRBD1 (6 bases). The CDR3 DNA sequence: TGTGCCAGCAGCAAAGCCGGGACACCGCCCGACTATGGCTACACCTTC. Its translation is CASSKAGTPPDYGYTF.